The next 8 T cell receptor beta chains were all read from a single sample in a study of shared clonotypes between healthy human individuals. Clones were read by immunoSEQ multiplex PCR, and TCRdb kept only the in-frame ones, dropping some. The sample records more than 850,000 clones, 75% to 85% being singletons. The sample consisted of memory CD4+ T cells from PBMCs. The subset: CD45RA-negative fraction. The receptor set was obtained from a man aged 18 to 30 in good health. Some clones in this sample may be carry-over from other donors' samples.

This clone was seen a single time. The CDR3 DNA is TGTGCCAGTAGTGACACGACAGGGGACTATGGCTACACCTTC. Amino acid sequence: CASSDTTGDYGYTF. The rearrangement uses TRBV19 and TRBJ1-2; TRBD1 matches 8 bases. CDR3 length equals 14 residues. V shed 5 bases, J shed 3 bases, and the junction held 5 bases outside the gene matches. Germline CDR1 LNHDA, CDR2 SQIVND (reference sequence).

Details on this clone: Other DNA sequences in this sample translate to the same CDR3. The chain has TRBV9 and TRBJ2-6; D unclear. This CDR3 has 14 amino acids. The V and J ends lost 3 bases and 1 base respectively, with 5 bases between them. The germline gives CDR1 SGDLS, CDR2 YYNGEE. The CDR3 sequence: CASSAPSGANVLTF. The CDR3, as DNA: TGTGCCAGCAGCGCTCCTTCTGGGGCCAACGTCCTGACTTTC.

This clone came up a few times. This chain connects TRBV28 to TRBJ2-7; D not certain. The CDR3 is made up of 14 amino acids. Germline V gene sequence: CDR1 MDHEN, CDR2 SYDVKM. V was pared by 6 bases and J by 4 bases, with 16 bases between. The CDR3 is CASSPTLSGYEQYF. The CDR3 DNA is TGTGCCAGCAGCCCCACTTTAAGTGGGTACGAGCAGTACTTC.

The V call is TRBV5-1, the J call TRBJ2-1; the D is unclear. CDR1 is SGHRS and CDR2 is YFSETQ in the germline V gene. The length of the CDR3 is 13 residues. V lost 0 bases and J 7 bases, leaving 8 bases between the germline ends. Written as DNA, the CDR3 is TGCGCCAGCAGCTTGGCCGCGGCGAATGAGCAGTTCTTC. Translated: CASSLAAANEQFF.

The chain couples TRBV5-6 to TRBJ2-5, with D perhaps matching TRBD2 (5 bases). This CDR3 has 14 amino acids. Between the trimmed V and J ends, which lost 1 base and 2 bases, there was a span of 9 bases. Germline CDR1 is SGHDT and CDR2 is YYEEEE. The CDR3 reads CASSLRGGQETQYF. The CDR3 nucleotides are TGTGCCAGCAGCTTGCGGGGTGGGCAAGAGACCCAGTACTTC.

The chain is built from TRBV2 and TRBJ2-1, with TRBD2 matching 14 bases. Losses at the gene ends were 10 bases for V and 8 bases for J; bases not matched to a gene: 13. CDR1 and CDR2 from the germline V gene are SNHLY and FYNNEI. This CDR3 is 16 amino acids long. In DNA form, the CDR3 reads TGTGCCACCACATCTAAAGGACTAGCGGGAGGATATGAGCAGTTCTTC. Translating gives CATTSKGLAGGYEQFF.

CDR3 residues: CASSLVGQGAYEQYF. The CDR3, as DNA: TGTGCCAGCAGCTTGGTGGGACAGGGGGCTTACGAGCAGTACTTC. V and J are TRBV5-5 and TRBJ2-7; 12 nucleotides align to TRBD1. V shed 0 bases, J shed 4 bases, and the junction held 2 bases outside the gene matches. This CDR3 region has 15 residues. Germline CDR1 and CDR2: SGHKS and YYEKEE (reference sequence).

The CDR3 loop reads CASSIVARGNYGYTF. The CDR3, as DNA: TGTGCCAGTAGTATTGTGGCCAGGGGTAACTATGGCTACACCTTC. This chain connects TRBV19 to TRBJ1-2, with a possible D match to TRBD1 (6 bases). Germline V gives CDR1 LNHDA, CDR2 SQIVND (reference sequence). The CDR3 sequence is 15 residues long. V shed 3 bases and J shed 1 base, with 12 bases lying between them.